Shown below are 11 T cell receptor beta chains from a single sample sequenced in a study of cytomegalovirus exposure and HLA in healthy donors. Both 60 Vbeta primers and 13 Jbeta primers went into the PCR. This table comes from immunoSEQ multiplex PCR, and its TCRdb copy is limited to in-frame clones, with some not included. The table lists 100,000 to 150,000 clones, 74% of them singletons. Sequenced sample: PBMCs. The receptors were sampled from a middle-aged man in good health and CMV-seropositive.

The V call is TRBV27, the J call TRBJ2-7; no definite D call. The CDR3 length is 14 residues. V was cut by 2 bases and J by 1 base, with 9 bases left in between. Germline V gene sequence: CDR1 MNHEY, CDR2 SMNVEV (reference sequence). The CDR3 region is CASSLRWASYEQYF. The CDR3, as DNA: TGTGCCAGCAGTTTAAGGTGGGCTTCCTACGAGCAGTACTTC.

CDR3 sequence: CASSLKTGSGNTIYF. The CDR3 region has the DNA TGCGCCAGCAGCTTGAAGACAGGGTCTGGAAACACCATATATTTT. The V call is TRBV5-1, the J call TRBJ1-3; 7 bases align to TRBD1. The CDR3 contains 15 residues. Germline V gene lookup returns CDR1 SGHRS and CDR2 YFSETQ. V shed 1 base and J 1 base; nucleotides not matched to a gene: 2. The full variable domain, rest sourced from reference TRBV5-1 and TRBJ1-3, is KAGVTQTPRYLIKTRGQQVTLSCSPISGHRSVSWYQQTPGQGLQFLFEYFSETQRNKGNFPGRFSGRQFSNSRSEMNVSTLELGDSALYLCASSLKTGSGNTIYFGEGSWLTVV.

V and J are TRBV28 and TRBJ2-2; no reliable D call. The CDR3 length is 16 residues. V dropped 5 bases and J dropped 0 bases, with 13 bases sitting between them. The germline V gene encodes CDR1 MDHEN and CDR2 SYDVKM. The CDR3 here is CASSIPPLPNTGELFF. For the CDR3, the DNA is TGTGCCAGCAGTATCCCCCCCCTTCCGAACACCGGGGAGCTGTTTTTT.

The chain is built from TRBV10-3 and TRBJ2-7, with TRBD1 matching over 11 bases. In germline, CDR1 is ENHRY, CDR2 SYGVKD. CDR3 length: 18 amino acids. V was clipped by 2 bases and J by 4 bases; unmatched bases: 13. CDR3 sequence reads: CAISEGQGATLTPYEQYF. In nucleotides, the CDR3 is TGTGCCATCAGTGAGGGACAGGGGGCTACCCTCACTCCTTACGAGCAGTACTTC.

V and J are TRBV7-2 and TRBJ1-1; 9 nucleotides line up with TRBD1. V was pared by 5 bases and J by 3 bases, with 7 bases of the junction left unmatched. This CDR3 has 15 amino acids. Germline CDR1 and CDR2: SGHTA and FQGNSA. CDR3 coding DNA: TGTGCCAGCAGCCGGGGGACAGGGTTTGACACTGAAGCTTTCTTT. Translated, it gives CASSRGTGFDTEAFF.

The chain couples TRBV9 to TRBJ1-2; 7 nucleotides match TRBD1. Trimming cost V 2 bases and J 7 bases; bases outside gene matches: 5. CDR1 is SGDLS and CDR2 is YYNGEE in the germline V gene. The CDR3 loop spans 13 amino acids. DNA for the CDR3: TGTGCCAGCAGCGTGAAAGACAGGGTTGGCTACACCTTC. This sequence encodes CASSVKDRVGYTF.

This chain connects TRBV27 to TRBJ1-1; D gene uncertain. From germline, CDR1 is MNHEY and CDR2 SMNVEV (reference sequence). V lost 1 base, J lost 1 base, and 7 bases lay in between. The CDR3 loop spans 14 amino acids. The CDR3 is CASSLLRQNTEAFF. The DNA for the CDR3 is TGTGCCAGCAGTTTATTACGACAGAACACTGAAGCTTTCTTT.

Of note for this clone: Its ends do not fully match the called genes, so a read error is possible. This chain connects TRBV15 to TRBJ2-7, with TRBD2 identical over 13 bases. The length of the CDR3 is 15 residues. CDR1 is LNHNV, CDR2 YYDKDF, per germline (reference sequence). The CDR3 region has the DNA TGTGCCACCAGCCCGGGGACTAGCGGGGTTTGGGAGCAGCACTTC. Translated, it gives CATSPGTSGVWEQHF.

Of note for this clone: Distinct nucleotide sequences in the sample also encode this CDR3. The V and J genes are TRBV29-1 and TRBJ2-7; D is perhaps TRBD1 (5 bases). The CDR3 length is 12 residues. V lost 2 bases and J lost 2, with 7 bases in between. The germline CDR1 and CDR2 sequences are SQVTM and ANQGSEA. The chain's CDR3 is CSVETGPYEQYF. The DNA for the CDR3 is TGCAGCGTTGAAACAGGCCCCTACGAGCAGTACTTC.

The chain couples TRBV28 to TRBJ2-5; D is ambiguous. With 7 bases removed from V and 7 bases from J, the gap between germline ends came to 13 bases. The CDR3 has 12 residues. Germline CDR1 is MDHEN and CDR2 is SYDVKM. The CDR3 protein is CASTVPAGTQYF. Here the CDR3 DNA reads TGTGCCAGCACCGTCCCCGCCGGGACCCAGTACTTC.

The V gene is TRBV10-3, the J gene TRBJ1-1; D gene uncertain. The germline gives CDR1 ENHRY, CDR2 SYGVKD. V was trimmed by 10 bases and J by 1 base, leaving 10 bases between them. The CDR3 covers 12 residues. Here the CDR3 DNA reads TGTGCCACCAAGGGAGGGAACACTGAAGCTTTCTTT. This encodes CATKGGNTEAFF.